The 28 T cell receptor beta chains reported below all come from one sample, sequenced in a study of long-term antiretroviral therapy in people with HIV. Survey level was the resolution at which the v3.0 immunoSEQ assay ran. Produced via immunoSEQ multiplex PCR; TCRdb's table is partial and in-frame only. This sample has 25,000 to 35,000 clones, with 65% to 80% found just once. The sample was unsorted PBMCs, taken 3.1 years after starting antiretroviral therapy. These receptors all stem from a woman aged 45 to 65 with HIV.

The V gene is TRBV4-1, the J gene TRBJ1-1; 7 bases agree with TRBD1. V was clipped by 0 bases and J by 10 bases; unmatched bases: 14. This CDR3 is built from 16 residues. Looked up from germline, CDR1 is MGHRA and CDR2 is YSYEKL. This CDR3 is CASSQDHNRGGIGAFF. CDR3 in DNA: TGCGCCAGCAGCCAAGATCATAACAGGGGTGGTATAGGAGCTTTCTTT.

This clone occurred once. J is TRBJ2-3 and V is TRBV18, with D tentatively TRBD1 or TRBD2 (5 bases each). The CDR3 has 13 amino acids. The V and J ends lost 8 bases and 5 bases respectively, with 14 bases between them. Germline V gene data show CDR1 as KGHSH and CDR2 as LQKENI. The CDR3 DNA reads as TGTGCCAGCGCTCGGGGCTCGGTAGATACGCAGTATTTT. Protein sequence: CASARGSVDTQYF.

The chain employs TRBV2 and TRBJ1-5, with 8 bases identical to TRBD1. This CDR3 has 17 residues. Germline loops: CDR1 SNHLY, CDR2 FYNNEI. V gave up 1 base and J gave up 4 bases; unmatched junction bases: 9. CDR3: CASSEESGRGPNQPQHF. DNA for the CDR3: TGTGCCAGCAGTGAAGAATCTGGCAGGGGGCCAAATCAGCCCCAGCATTTT.

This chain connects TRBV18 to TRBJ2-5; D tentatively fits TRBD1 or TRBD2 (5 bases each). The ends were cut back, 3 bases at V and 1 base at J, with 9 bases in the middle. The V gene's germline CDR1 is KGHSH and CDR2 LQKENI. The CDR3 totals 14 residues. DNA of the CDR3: TGTGCCAGCTCACCGGGACCCCTCCAAGAGACCCAGTACTTC. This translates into CASSPGPLQETQYF.

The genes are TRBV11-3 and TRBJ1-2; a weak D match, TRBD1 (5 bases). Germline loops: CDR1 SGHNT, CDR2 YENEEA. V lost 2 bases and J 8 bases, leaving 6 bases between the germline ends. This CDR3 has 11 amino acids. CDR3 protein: CASSLRGGYTF. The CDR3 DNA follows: TGTGCCAGCAGCTTAAGGGGCGGCTACACCTTC.

The CDR3 nucleotides read TGTGCTACGAGCACTGAAGCTTTCTTT. Its protein product is CATSTEAFF. The rearrangement uses TRBV12-5 and TRBJ1-1; D uncertain. The germline V and J ends were trimmed by 10 bases and 4 bases, with 4 bases remaining between them. CDR1 is LGHNT, CDR2 FRNRAP, per germline. This CDR3 comprises 9 residues.

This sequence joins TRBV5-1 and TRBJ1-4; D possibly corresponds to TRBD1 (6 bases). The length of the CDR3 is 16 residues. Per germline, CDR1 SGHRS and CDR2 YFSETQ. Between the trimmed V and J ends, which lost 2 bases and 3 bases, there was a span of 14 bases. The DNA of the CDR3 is TGCGCCAGCAGCTTCTATATGGGGGCGGCTAATGAAAAACTGTTTTTT. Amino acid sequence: CASSFYMGAANEKLFF.

The CDR3 reads CASSTRTGGYEQYF. CDR3 nucleotides: TGTGCCAGCAGTACACGGACAGGGGGCTACGAGCAGTACTTC. This chain links TRBV27 with TRBJ2-7; 10 bases line up with TRBD1. The CDR3 covers 14 residues. V trimming: 5 bases; J trimming: 3 bases; junction bases outside the gene matches: 4. Per germline, CDR1 MNHEY and CDR2 SMNVEV (reference sequence).

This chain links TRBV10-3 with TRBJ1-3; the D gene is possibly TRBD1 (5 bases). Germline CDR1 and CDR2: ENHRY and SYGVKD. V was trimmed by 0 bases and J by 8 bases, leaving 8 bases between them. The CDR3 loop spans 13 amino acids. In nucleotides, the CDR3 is TGTGCCATCAGTGAGTCGACACAGGACACCATATATTTT. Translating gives CAISESTQDTIYF.

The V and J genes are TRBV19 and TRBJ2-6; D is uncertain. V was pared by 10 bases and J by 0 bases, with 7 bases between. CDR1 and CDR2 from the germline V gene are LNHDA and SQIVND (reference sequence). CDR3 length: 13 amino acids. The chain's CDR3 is CATRSSGANVLTF. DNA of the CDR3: TGTGCCACCCGCTCCTCTGGGGCCAACGTCCTGACTTTC.

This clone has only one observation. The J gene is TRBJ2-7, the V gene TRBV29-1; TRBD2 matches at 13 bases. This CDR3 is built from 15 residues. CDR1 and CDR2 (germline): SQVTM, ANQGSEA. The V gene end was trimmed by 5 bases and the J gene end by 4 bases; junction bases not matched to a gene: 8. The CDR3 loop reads CSVQTGTSGAYEQYF. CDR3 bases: TGCAGCGTTCAAACCGGGACTAGCGGGGCATACGAGCAGTACTTC.

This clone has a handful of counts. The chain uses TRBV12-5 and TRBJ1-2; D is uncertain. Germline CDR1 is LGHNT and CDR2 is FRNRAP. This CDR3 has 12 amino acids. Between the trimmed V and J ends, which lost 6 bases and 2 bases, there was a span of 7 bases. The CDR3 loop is CASGRGNYGYTF. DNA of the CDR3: TGTGCTAGTGGCCGGGGAAACTATGGCTACACCTTC.

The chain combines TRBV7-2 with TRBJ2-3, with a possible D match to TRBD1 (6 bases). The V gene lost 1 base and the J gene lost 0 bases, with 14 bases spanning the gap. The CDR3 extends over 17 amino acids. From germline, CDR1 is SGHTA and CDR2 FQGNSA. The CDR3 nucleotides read TGTGCCAGCAGCTTAGTTTACAGGGCCATTAGCACAGATACGCAGTATTTT. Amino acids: CASSLVYRAISTDTQYF. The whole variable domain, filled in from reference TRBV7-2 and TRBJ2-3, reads GAGVSQSPSNKVTEKGKDVELRCDPISGHTALYWYRQSLGQGLEFLIYFQGNSAPDKSGLPSDRFSAERTGGSVSTLTIQRTQQEDSAVYLCASSLVYRAISTDTQYFGPGTRLTVL.

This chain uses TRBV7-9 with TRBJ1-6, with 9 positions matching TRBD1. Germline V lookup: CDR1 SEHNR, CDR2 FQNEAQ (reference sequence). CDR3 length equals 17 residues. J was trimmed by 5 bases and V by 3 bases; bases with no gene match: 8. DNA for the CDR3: TGTGCCAGCAGCTTCTTGTCGGGACAGGGTCATAATTCACCCCTCCACTTT. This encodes CASSFLSGQGHNSPLHF.

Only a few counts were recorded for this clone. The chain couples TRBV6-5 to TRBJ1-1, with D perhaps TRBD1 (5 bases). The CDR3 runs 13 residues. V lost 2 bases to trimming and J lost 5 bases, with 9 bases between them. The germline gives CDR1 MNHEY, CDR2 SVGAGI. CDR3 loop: CASSYGGRTEAFF. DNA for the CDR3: TGTGCCAGCAGTTACGGGGGAAGGACTGAAGCTTTCTTT.

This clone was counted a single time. CDR3 nucleotide sequence: TGTGCCAGCAGCTTAGGCCCAGCGGGGGGCCTGAATGGCTCCTACGAGCAGTACGTC. It translates to CASSLGPAGGLNGSYEQYV. The chain is built from TRBV13 and TRBJ2-7, with 9 bases matching TRBD2. V dropped 0 bases and J dropped 0; count of bases not matched to a gene: 12. The CDR3 length is 19 residues. Germline values: CDR1 PRHDT, CDR2 FYEKMQ (reference sequence).

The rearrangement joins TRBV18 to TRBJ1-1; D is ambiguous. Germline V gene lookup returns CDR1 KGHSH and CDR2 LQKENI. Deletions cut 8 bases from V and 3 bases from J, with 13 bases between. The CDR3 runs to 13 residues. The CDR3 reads CASPLTRDTEAFF. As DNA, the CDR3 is TGTGCCAGCCCACTCACAAGAGACACTGAAGCTTTCTTT.

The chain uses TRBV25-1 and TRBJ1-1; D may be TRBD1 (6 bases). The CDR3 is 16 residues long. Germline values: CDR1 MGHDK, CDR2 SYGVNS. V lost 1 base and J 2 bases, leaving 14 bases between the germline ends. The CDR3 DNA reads TGTGCCAGCAGTGAATTTACGCCGGGACAAAACACTGAAGCTTTCTTT. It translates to CASSEFTPGQNTEAFF.

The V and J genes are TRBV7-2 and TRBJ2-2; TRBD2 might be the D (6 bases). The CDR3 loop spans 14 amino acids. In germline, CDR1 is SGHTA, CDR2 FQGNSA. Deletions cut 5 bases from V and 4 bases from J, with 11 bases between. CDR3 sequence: CASSQGLSTGELFF. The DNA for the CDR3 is TGTGCCAGCAGCCAGGGACTCTCCACCGGGGAGCTGTTTTTT.

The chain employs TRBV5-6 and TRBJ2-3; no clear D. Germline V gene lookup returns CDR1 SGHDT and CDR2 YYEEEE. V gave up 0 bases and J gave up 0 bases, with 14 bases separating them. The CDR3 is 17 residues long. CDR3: CASSLAQAVPSTDTQYF. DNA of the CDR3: TGTGCCAGCAGCTTGGCGCAGGCCGTACCTAGCACAGATACGCAGTATTTT.

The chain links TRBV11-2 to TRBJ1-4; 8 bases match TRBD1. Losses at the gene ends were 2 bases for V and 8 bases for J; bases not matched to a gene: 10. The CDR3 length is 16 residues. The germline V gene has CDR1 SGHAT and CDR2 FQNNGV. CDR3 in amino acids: CASSLHRTGWGEKLFF. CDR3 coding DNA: TGTGCCAGCAGCTTACACAGGACAGGGTGGGGGGAAAAACTGTTTTTT.

Here the CDR3 DNA reads TGTGCCAGCAGCCGAGGTTTCACCGAGACCGGGGAGCTGTTTTTT. Residues: CASSRGFTETGELFF. The chain combines TRBV7-9 with TRBJ2-2; no reliable D call. Germline CDR1 is SEHNR and CDR2 is FQNEAQ (reference sequence). The V gene lost 5 bases and the J gene lost 5 bases, with 15 bases spanning the gap. CDR3 length equals 15 residues.

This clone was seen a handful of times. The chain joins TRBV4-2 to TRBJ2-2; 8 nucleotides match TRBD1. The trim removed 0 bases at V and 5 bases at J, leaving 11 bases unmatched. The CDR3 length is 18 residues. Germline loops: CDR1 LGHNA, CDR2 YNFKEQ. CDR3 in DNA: TGTGCCAGCAGCCAAGATGTCCTCCGGACAGGGCGGACCGGGGAGCTGTTTTTT. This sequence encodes CASSQDVLRTGRTGELFF.

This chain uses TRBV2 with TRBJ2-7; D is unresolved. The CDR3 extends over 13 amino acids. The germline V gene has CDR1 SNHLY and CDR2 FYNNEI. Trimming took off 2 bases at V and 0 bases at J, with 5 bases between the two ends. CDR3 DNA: TGTGCCAGCAGTGAAAAGCGCTCCTACGAGCAGTACTTC. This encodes CASSEKRSYEQYF.

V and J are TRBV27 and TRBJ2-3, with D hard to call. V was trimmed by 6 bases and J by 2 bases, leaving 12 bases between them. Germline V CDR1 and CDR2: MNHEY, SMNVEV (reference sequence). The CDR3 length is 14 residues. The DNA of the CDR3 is TGTGCCAGCAGCCTGACCCAATTCACAGATACGCAGTATTTT. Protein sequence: CASSLTQFTDTQYF.

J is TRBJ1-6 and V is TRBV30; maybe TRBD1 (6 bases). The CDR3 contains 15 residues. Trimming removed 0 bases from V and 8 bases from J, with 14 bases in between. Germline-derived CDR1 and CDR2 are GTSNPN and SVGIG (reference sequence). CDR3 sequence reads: CAWSVLGGGDSPLHF. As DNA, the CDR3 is TGTGCCTGGAGTGTACTGGGGGGCGGGGATTCACCCCTCCACTTT.

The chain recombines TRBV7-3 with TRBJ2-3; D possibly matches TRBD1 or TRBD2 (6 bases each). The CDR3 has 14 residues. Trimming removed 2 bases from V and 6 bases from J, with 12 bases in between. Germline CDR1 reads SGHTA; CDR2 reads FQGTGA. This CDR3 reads CASSLGRGVDTQYF. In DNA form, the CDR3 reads TGTGCCAGCAGCTTAGGAAGGGGGGTGGATACGCAGTATTTT.

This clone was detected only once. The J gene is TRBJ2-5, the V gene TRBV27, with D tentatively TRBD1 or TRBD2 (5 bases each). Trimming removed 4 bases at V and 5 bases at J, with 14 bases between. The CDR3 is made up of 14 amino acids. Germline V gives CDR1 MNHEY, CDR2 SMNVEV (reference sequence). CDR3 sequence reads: CASSSGTGRETQYF. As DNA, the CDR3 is TGTGCCAGCAGTTCAGGGACCGGCAGGGAGACCCAGTACTTC.